Each of the 30 T cell receptor beta chains below was sequenced from the same sample in a study of T cell responses to AZD1222 COVID-19 vaccine. The table came from immunoSEQ multiplex PCR; TCRdb's copy has only in-frame clones and leaves some out. The sample holds 150,000 to 200,000 clones, just under 95% seen once. Sequencing was performed on peripheral blood, taken on day 0 of AZD1222 vaccination. These receptors originate from an adult in good health.

J is TRBJ1-6 and V is TRBV5-1, with TRBD1 identical over 7 bases. CDR3 length: 18 residues. V dropped 3 bases and J dropped 0; count of bases not matched to a gene: 9. The V gene's germline CDR1 is SGHRS and CDR2 YFSETQ. The DNA of the CDR3 is TGCGCCAGCAGCTCGGGACAGCTTCGGGGCTCCTATAATTCACCCCTCCACTTT. This codes for CASSSGQLRGSYNSPLHF.

This rearrangement joins TRBV19 to TRBJ1-2; TRBD1 might be the D (6 bases). Trimming pared 3 bases from V and 5 bases from J, leaving 10 bases between. The germline V gene has CDR1 LNHDA and CDR2 SQIVND (reference sequence). The CDR3 loop spans 13 amino acids. The CDR3 region is CASSIPGAYGYTF. As DNA, the CDR3 is TGTGCCAGTAGTATCCCAGGGGCTTATGGCTACACCTTC.

Written as DNA, the CDR3 is TGTGCCAGCAGCTCGTCGGACATTGGTTATGGCTACACCTTC. Translated, it gives CASSSSDIGYGYTF. The chain employs TRBV5-8 and TRBJ1-2; tentative D call: TRBD1 (5 bases). From germline, CDR1 is SGHTS and CDR2 YDEGEE. V was shortened by 3 bases and J by 5 bases, with 14 bases between the two germline ends. This CDR3 has 14 residues.

The J gene is TRBJ1-1, the V gene TRBV21-1. TRBV21-1 is flagged as a pseudogene. The CDR3 has 9 residues. CDR3 residues: CASSSRAFF. The DNA of the CDR3 is TGTGCCAGCAGTTCTAGGGCTTTCTTT.

The chain joins TRBV27 to TRBJ2-1; 8 bases align to TRBD2. This CDR3 has 17 residues. From germline, CDR1 is MNHEY and CDR2 SMNVEV (reference sequence). The junction had 14 bases not matched to a gene; V was cut back by 5 bases and J by 5 bases. CDR3 residues: CASSLTQPGLVNNEQFF. The CDR3 DNA reads TGTGCCAGCAGTCTAACCCAACCGGGACTAGTTAACAATGAGCAGTTCTTC.

The chain carries TRBV9 and TRBJ2-7; D remains unclear. CDR3 length: 14 amino acids. Trimming left V 3 bases short and J 0 bases short, with 10 bases between. Per the germline V gene, CDR1 is SGDLS and CDR2 is YYNGEE. The CDR3 region is CASSARSTSYEQYF. CDR3 coding DNA: TGTGCCAGCAGCGCCAGGTCGACCTCCTACGAGCAGTACTTC.

V is TRBV6-2 or TRBV6-3 and J is TRBJ1-1, with D unresolved. The V gene's germline CDR1 is MNHEY and CDR2 SVGEGT. The V gene lost 4 bases and the J gene lost 2 bases, with 5 bases spanning the gap. The CDR3 spans 12 residues. CDR3 nucleotides: TGTGCCAGCAGTTCGGGTAACACTGAAGCTTTCTTT. Amino acid sequence: CASSSGNTEAFF.

This clone was seen only once. The V and J genes are TRBV18 and TRBJ1-5; TRBD1 matches at 9 bases. The CDR3 extends over 15 amino acids. Germline V gene data show CDR1 as KGHSH and CDR2 as LQKENI. The junction had 3 bases not matched to a gene; V was cut back by 0 bases and J by 6 bases. CDR3 in DNA: TGTGCCAGCTCACCACCGGGACAGGGCAGTCAGCCCCAGCATTTT. Residues: CASSPPGQGSQPQHF.

This sequence joins TRBV2 and TRBJ1-5; a weak D match, TRBD1 (5 bases). The CDR3 runs to 15 residues. Trimming shortened V by 9 bases and J by 5 bases, and 20 bases separated the two germline ends. Germline-derived CDR1 and CDR2 are SNHLY and FYNNEI. The CDR3 spells CASSIIDSFDQPQHF. The CDR3 DNA is TGTGCCAGTAGCATCATCGACAGCTTCGATCAGCCCCAGCATTTT.

CDR3 in DNA: TGCGCCAGCAGCTTGGGGGGGACCTACGAGCAGTACTTC. Translated: CASSLGGTYEQYF. V gene TRBV5-1 combines with J gene TRBJ2-7; the D gene could be TRBD1 or TRBD2 (5 bases each). The CDR3 length is 13 residues. The V end lost 0 bases, the J end lost 2 bases, and 6 bases lay between the germline ends. Germline-derived CDR1 and CDR2 are SGHRS and YFSETQ.

The chain carries TRBV30 and TRBJ2-4; no reliable D call. The CDR3 sequence is 14 residues long. The V end lost 1 base, the J end lost 0 bases, and 7 bases lay between the germline ends. The germline CDR1 and CDR2 sequences are GTSNPN and SVGIG (reference sequence). The CDR3 bases are TGTGCCTGGAGTGGGTTTCGAGCCAAAAACATTCAGTACTTC. This sequence encodes CAWSGFRAKNIQYF.

This chain joins TRBV7-8 and TRBJ2-2; 8 nucleotides align to TRBD2. There are 15 residues in the CDR3. Germline CDR1 and CDR2: SGHVS and FQNEAQ. The junction had 4 bases not matched to a gene; V was cut back by 5 bases and J by 2 bases. The CDR3 DNA is TGTGCCAGCAGCCGGGGGGGCAGAAACACCGGGGAGCTGTTTTTT. The encoded protein is CASSRGGRNTGELFF.

This clone was found once. This chain joins TRBV19 and TRBJ2-1; 8 nucleotides line up with TRBD2. The V and J ends lost 2 bases and 4 bases, in that order; junction bases with no gene match: 7. The germline CDR1 and CDR2 sequences are LNHDA and SQIVND (reference sequence). There are 16 residues in the CDR3. CDR3 protein: CASSIRRGGFYNEQFF. CDR3 DNA sequence: TGTGCCAGTAGTATACGCCGGGGGGGCTTTTACAATGAGCAGTTCTTC.

The chain joins TRBV11-2 to TRBJ2-1; TRBD2 matches 9 bases. Germline CDR1 SGHAT, CDR2 FQNNGV. This CDR3 contains 17 residues. J was trimmed by 9 bases and V by 4 bases; bases with no gene match: 16. The CDR3 bases are TGTGCCAGCAGCTGGCAACCCCCGACTAGCGGCAAGGGTGAGCAGTTCTTC. Translated, it gives CASSWQPPTSGKGEQFF.

J is TRBJ1-2 and V is TRBV7-9, with D unresolved. The CDR3 spans 11 residues. CDR1 and CDR2 (germline): SEHNR, FQNEAQ (reference sequence). The ends were cut back, 3 bases at V and 5 bases at J, with 4 bases in the middle. The CDR3 region has the DNA TGTGCCAGCAGCTTCGAGTATGGCTACACCTTC. The encoded protein is CASSFEYGYTF.

The chain is built from TRBV2 and TRBJ2-1, with 13 bases identical to TRBD2. This CDR3 has 15 residues. The junction had 8 bases not matched to a gene; V was cut back by 5 bases and J by 10 bases. From germline, CDR1 is SNHLY and CDR2 FYNNEI. For the CDR3, the DNA is TGTGCCAGCAGTCCTCGGACTAGCGGGAGTTTGGAGCAGTTCTTC. Translated: CASSPRTSGSLEQFF.

This clone was counted once. V gene TRBV29-1 combines with J gene TRBJ1-2, with TRBD1 matching 8 bases. Germline loops: CDR1 SQVTM, CDR2 ANQGSEA. Trimming removed 7 bases from V and 2 bases from J; junction bases left unmatched: 3. The CDR3 extends over 12 amino acids. CDR3 region: CSAAGGNYGYTF. CDR3 sequence (DNA): TGCAGCGCCGCAGGGGGCAACTATGGCTACACCTTC.

This chain uses TRBV24-1 with TRBJ2-5, with D tentatively TRBD2 (5 bases). Germline V lookup: CDR1 KGHDR, CDR2 SFDVKD. V lost 2 bases to trimming and J lost 5 bases, with 14 bases between them. CDR3 length equals 15 residues. CDR3 sequence (DNA): TGTGCCACCAGTGATTCTCTCCCTGGCGGGGAGACCCAGTACTTC. Translated: CATSDSLPGGETQYF.

A single count supports this clone. The J gene is TRBJ2-3, the V gene TRBV27, with 10 bases matching TRBD2. The germline gives CDR1 MNHEY, CDR2 SMNVEV (reference sequence). The ends lost 0 bases at V and 6 bases at J; junction bases unmatched: 3. The CDR3 is 15 residues long. CDR3 sequence (DNA): TGTGCCAGCAGTTTATCGCTAGCGGGAGCTGATACGCAGTATTTT. Its translation: CASSLSLAGADTQYF.

This chain joins TRBV6-1 and TRBJ1-1, with D unclear. The CDR3 loop spans 12 amino acids. The germline CDR1 and CDR2 sequences are MNHNS and SASEGT. Trimming removed 2 bases from V and 8 bases from J, with 9 bases in between. This chain's CDR3 is CASSERAREAFF. CDR3 nucleotide sequence: TGTGCCAGCAGTGAAAGGGCCAGGGAAGCTTTCTTT.

This clone was detected only a few times. The chain links TRBV4-2 to TRBJ1-6; TRBD1 agrees at 7 bases. The CDR3 runs 15 residues. Germline V gives CDR1 LGHNA, CDR2 YNFKEQ. J was trimmed by 12 bases and V by 3 bases; bases with no gene match: 11. In DNA form, the CDR3 reads TGTGCCAGCAGCCAGTCCGGACAGGCAAGGGTACCCCTCCACTTT. Protein sequence: CASSQSGQARVPLHF.

This rearrangement joins TRBV12-3 or TRBV12-4 to TRBJ1-1; D uncertain. The V gene lost 3 bases and the J gene lost 1 base, with 6 bases spanning the gap. This CDR3 contains 13 residues. CDR3 sequence reads: CASSFLPNTEAFF. In DNA form, the CDR3 reads TGTGCCAGCAGTTTTCTGCCGAACACTGAAGCTTTCTTT.

The chain carries TRBV19 and TRBJ2-1; D not resolved. Germline V lookup: CDR1 LNHDA, CDR2 SQIVND (reference sequence). V lost 7 bases and J lost 2, with 15 bases in between. There are 15 residues in the CDR3. The CDR3 bases are TGTGCCAGTAAAAAGGGTCCCGATACCTACAATGAGCAGTTCTTC. This encodes CASKKGPDTYNEQFF.

The chain carries TRBV5-1 and TRBJ2-3, with TRBD1 matching over 9 bases. Looked up from germline, CDR1 is SGHRS and CDR2 is YFSETQ. J gave up 0 bases and V 4 bases, and 3 bases lay outside the gene matches. This CDR3 has 15 amino acids. As DNA, the CDR3 is TGCGCCAGCAGCCTGGGACAGGGCAGCACAGATACGCAGTATTTT. Its protein product is CASSLGQGSTDTQYF.

This clone appeared once. The V and J genes are TRBV5-1 and TRBJ2-1, with 11 bases that match TRBD2. Looked up from germline, CDR1 is SGHRS and CDR2 is YFSETQ. After removal of 1 base from V and 4 bases from J, the junction contained 4 bases not matched to a gene. The CDR3 runs to 16 residues. The CDR3 nucleotides are TGCGCCAGCAGCTTGAGTAGCGGGGGGGCTTACAATGAGCAGTTCTTC. It specifies CASSLSSGGAYNEQFF.

The rearrangement joins TRBV4-1 to TRBJ2-1; D remains ambiguous. This CDR3 is 15 amino acids long. Germline CDR1 and CDR2: MGHRA and YSYEKL. The V gene lost 3 bases and the J gene lost 4 bases, with 13 bases spanning the gap. Here the CDR3 reads CASSHPFPSYNEQFF. Here the CDR3 DNA reads TGCGCCAGCAGCCATCCCTTCCCCAGTTACAATGAGCAGTTCTTC.

The J gene is TRBJ1-1, the V gene TRBV28, with TRBD1 as a possible D gene (5 bases). The germline V gene encodes CDR1 MDHEN and CDR2 SYDVKM. V was trimmed by 5 bases and J by 10 bases, leaving 11 bases between them. This CDR3 spans 11 amino acids. CDR3 coding DNA: TGTGCCAGCAGTCCGGGACTTCTAGCTTTCTTT. Encoded protein: CASSPGLLAFF.

This chain uses TRBV28 with TRBJ1-6; no clear D. The CDR3 covers 14 residues. The V and J ends lost 2 bases and 8 bases respectively, with 10 bases between them. Per the germline V gene, CDR1 is MDHEN and CDR2 is SYDVKM. The CDR3 loop reads CASSLPPRDSPLHF. CDR3 bases: TGTGCCAGCAGTTTACCTCCTAGGGATTCACCCCTCCACTTT. Drawing the rest from reference TRBV28 and TRBJ1-6, the complete variable domain is DVKVTQSSRYLVKRTGEKVFLECVQDMDHENMFWYRQDPGLGLRLIYFSYDVKMKEKGDIPEGYSVSREKKERFSLILESASTNQTSMYLCASSLPPRDSPLHFGNGTRLTVT.

The rearrangement links TRBV5-1 to TRBJ1-1, with 8 positions matching TRBD1. Per germline, CDR1 SGHRS and CDR2 YFSETQ. The V and J ends lost 0 bases and 11 bases, in that order; junction bases with no gene match: 3. CDR3 length equals 12 residues. CDR3 coding DNA: TGCGCCAGCAGCTTGGAACAGGGGGAGGCTTTCTTT. As protein: CASSLEQGEAFF.

This sequence joins TRBV11-2 and TRBJ1-2; D ambiguous. The CDR3 loop spans 13 amino acids. Germline CDR1 reads SGHAT; CDR2 reads FQNNGV. The V and J ends lost 7 bases and 1 base respectively, with 10 bases between them. CDR3 sequence reads: CASTRWGNYGYTF. The CDR3 DNA reads as TGTGCCAGCACCCGGTGGGGTAACTATGGCTACACCTTC.